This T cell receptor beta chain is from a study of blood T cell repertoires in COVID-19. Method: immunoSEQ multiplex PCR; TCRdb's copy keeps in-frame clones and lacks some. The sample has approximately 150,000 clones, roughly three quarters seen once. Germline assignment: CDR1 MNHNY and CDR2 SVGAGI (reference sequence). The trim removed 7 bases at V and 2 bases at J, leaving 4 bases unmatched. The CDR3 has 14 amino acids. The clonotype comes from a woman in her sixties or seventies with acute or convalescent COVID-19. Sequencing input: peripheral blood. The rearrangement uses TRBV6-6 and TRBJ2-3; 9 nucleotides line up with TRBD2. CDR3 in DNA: TGTGCCAGCACGAGACTAGCGGACACAGATACGCAGTATTTT. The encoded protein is CASTRLADTDTQYF.